Following are 10 T cell receptor beta chains from one sample sequenced in a study of blood T cell repertoires in COVID-19. TCRdb's copy holds only in-frame clones and misses some; the assay was immunoSEQ multiplex PCR. The table has 35,000 to 45,000 clones, around 89% seen once. The sequencing input was peripheral blood. These receptors all stem from a human donor in a cohort sampled during active COVID-19.

This clone appeared once. The J gene is TRBJ2-4, the V gene TRBV7-8; unclear D gene. Trimming left V 1 base short and J 2 bases short, with 15 bases between. CDR1 and CDR2 (germline): SGHVS, FQNEAQ. The CDR3 runs to 17 residues. In DNA, the CDR3 is TGTGCCAGCAGCTTAGTTAGAGGCTCTATGTCCAAAAACATTCAGTACTTC. Protein sequence: CASSLVRGSMSKNIQYF.

This clone appeared once. The chain is built from TRBV19 and TRBJ1-2; 8 bases map to TRBD1. Germline assignment: CDR1 LNHDA and CDR2 SQIVND (reference sequence). The junction had 5 bases not matched to a gene; V was cut back by 3 bases and J by 2 bases. The CDR3 runs to 15 residues. As DNA, the CDR3 is TGTGCCAGTAGTATTCGGGACAGGATGAACTATGGCTACACCTTC. As protein: CASSIRDRMNYGYTF.

The chain is built from TRBV19 and TRBJ1-6, with a weak D call TRBD1 (6 bases). The germline V gene has CDR1 LNHDA and CDR2 SQIVND (reference sequence). The CDR3 extends over 15 amino acids. Trimming left V 5 bases short and J 6 bases short, with 14 bases between. The CDR3 DNA reads TGTGCCAGTAGTCCCACAGGGTTAAGTAATTCACCCCTCCACTTT. This gives the protein CASSPTGLSNSPLHF. Using reference TRBV19 and TRBJ1-6 for the parts outside the CDR3, the full variable domain is DGGITQSPKYLFRKEGQNVTLSCEQNLNHDAMYWYRQDPGQGLRLIYYSQIVNDFQKGDIAEGYSVSREKKESFPLTVTSAQKNPTAFYLCASSPTGLSNSPLHFGNGTRLTVT.

This clone was seen a single time. The chain recombines TRBV19 with TRBJ2-2; no reliable D call. Looked up from germline, CDR1 is LNHDA and CDR2 is SQIVND (reference sequence). Between the trimmed V and J ends, which lost 4 bases and 2 bases, there was a span of 5 bases. This CDR3 comprises 13 residues. CDR3 loop: CASSNYNTGELFF. The CDR3, as DNA: TGTGCCAGTAGTAACTATAACACCGGGGAGCTGTTTTTT.

This chain joins TRBV19 and TRBJ2-3; 13 bases agree with TRBD2. Germline lookup yields CDR1 LNHDA and CDR2 SQIVND (reference sequence). CDR3 length: 16 residues. V lost 4 bases and J lost 1; bases outside the gene matches: 2. The CDR3 loop is CASSTTSGGRTDTQYF. DNA of the CDR3: TGTGCCAGTAGTACGACTAGCGGGGGGCGCACAGATACGCAGTATTTT.

The genes are TRBV7-2 and TRBJ1-1; TRBD1 aligns across 8 bases. The CDR3 runs 14 residues. Germline values: CDR1 SGHTA, CDR2 FQGNSA. Losses at the gene ends were 6 bases for V and 9 bases for J; bases not matched to a gene: 12. CDR3 residues: CASSLGQGTPKAFF. The DNA of the CDR3 is TGTGCCAGCAGTCTCGGACAGGGCACCCCAAAAGCTTTCTTT.

The CDR3 nucleotides are TGTGCCAGCAGCCGAGGACAGATCGGTTTAGACGGCTACACCTTC. Its protein product is CASSRGQIGLDGYTF. The rearrangement links TRBV2 to TRBJ1-2, with a weak D call TRBD1 (6 bases). CDR1 and CDR2 (germline): SNHLY, FYNNEI. Trimming left V 6 bases short and J 8 bases short, with 22 bases between. The CDR3 extends over 15 amino acids.

The chain is built from TRBV7-9 and TRBJ2-7; unclear D gene. Trimming removed 5 bases from V and 5 bases from J, with 16 bases in between. The CDR3 is 14 residues long. The germline V gene encodes CDR1 SEHNR and CDR2 FQNEAQ (reference sequence). The CDR3 DNA sequence: TGTGCCAGCAGCCCACCTAGGATCCCCAACGAGCAGTACTTC. It encodes CASSPPRIPNEQYF.

CDR3 region: CASSLTGGNSYEQYF. Written as DNA, the CDR3 is TGTGCCAGCAGCTTAACCGGCGGGAACTCCTACGAGCAGTACTTC. The chain links TRBV7-3 to TRBJ2-7, with D perhaps matching TRBD2 (6 bases). CDR1 is SGHTA and CDR2 is FQGTGA in the germline V gene. Between the trimmed V and J ends, which lost 0 bases and 0 bases, there was a span of 9 bases. The CDR3 has 15 amino acids. Full variable domain (outside the CDR3, taken from reference TRBV7-3 and TRBJ2-7): GAGVSQTPSNKVTEKGKYVELRCDPISGHTALYWYRQSLGQGPEFLIYFQGTGAADDSGLPNDRFFAVRPEGSVSTLKIQRTERGDSAVYLCASSLTGGNSYEQYFGPGTRLTVT.

This chain connects TRBV7-3 to TRBJ2-1; D might be TRBD1 (6 bases). V lost 4 bases, J lost 4 bases, and 8 bases lay in between. CDR1 SGHTA and CDR2 FQGTGA come from the germline V gene. The CDR3 runs to 13 residues. CDR3 DNA sequence: TGTGCCAGCAGCTCTACAGGGTACAATGAGCAGTTCTTC. Translation gives CASSSTGYNEQFF.